This TCR beta chain originates from a study of Ad26.COV2.S vaccination and SARS-CoV-2 variants. Study context: Participant was drawn from the COV1001 Ad26.COV2.S trial arm. Donor got 5x10^10 or 1x10^11 viral particles of Ad26.COV2.S.

This clone was seen once. Its antigen is undetermined. Regarding the study as a whole: Participants in the vaccine arm had higher spike-specific TCR breadth; placebo recipients had lower.

This table comes from immunoSEQ multiplex PCR, and its TCRdb copy is limited to in-frame clones, with some not included. The table includes some 480,000 clones, roughly 87% detected once. Per the germline V gene, CDR1 is MNHEY and CDR2 is SVGEGT. Trimming took 1 base from V and 6 from J; bases not matched to a gene: 8. The CDR3 contains 16 residues. As to treatment: some 20 received Ad26.COV2.S at low or high dose, single or two shots; 5 received placebo; per-sample allocation not given. At day 63 after the first vaccine or placebo injection, samples were drawn. The clonotype comes from a person between 18 and 65 years old who received the Ad26.COV2.S COVID-19 vaccine or a placebo. This specimen was peripheral blood, taken in a trial of Ad26.COV2.S vaccine versus placebo. V gene TRBV6-2 or TRBV6-3 combines with J gene TRBJ2-1, with TRBD2 matching 8 bases. CDR3 in DNA: TGTGCCAGCAGTTACTTGGCGGGAGGAAAGGGCAATGAGCAGTTCTTC. This sequence encodes CASSYLAGGKGNEQFF.